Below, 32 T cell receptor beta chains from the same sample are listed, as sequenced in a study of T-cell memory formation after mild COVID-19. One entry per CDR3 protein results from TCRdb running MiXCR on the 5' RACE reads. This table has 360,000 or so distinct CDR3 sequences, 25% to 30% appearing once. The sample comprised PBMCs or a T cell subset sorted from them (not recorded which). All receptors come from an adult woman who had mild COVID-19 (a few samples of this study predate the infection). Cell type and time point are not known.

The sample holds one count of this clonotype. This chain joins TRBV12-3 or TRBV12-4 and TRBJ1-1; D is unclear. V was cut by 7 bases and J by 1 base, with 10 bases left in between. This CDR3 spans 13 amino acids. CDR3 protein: CASIQLGNTEAFF. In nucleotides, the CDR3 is TGTGCCAGCATACAGCTGGGGAACACTGAAGCTTTCTTT.

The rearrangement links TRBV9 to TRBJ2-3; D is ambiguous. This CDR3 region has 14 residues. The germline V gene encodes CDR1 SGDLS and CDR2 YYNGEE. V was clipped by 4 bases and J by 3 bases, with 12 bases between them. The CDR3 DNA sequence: TGTGCCAGCAGCTTAACGTCCCAGACAGATACGCAGTATTTT. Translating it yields CASSLTSQTDTQYF. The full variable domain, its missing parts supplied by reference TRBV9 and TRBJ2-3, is DSGVTQTPKHLITATGQRVTLRCSPRSGDLSVYWYQQSLDQGLQFLIQYYNGEERAKGNILERFSAQQFPDLHSELNLSSLELGDSALYFCASSLTSQTDTQYFGPGTRLTVL.

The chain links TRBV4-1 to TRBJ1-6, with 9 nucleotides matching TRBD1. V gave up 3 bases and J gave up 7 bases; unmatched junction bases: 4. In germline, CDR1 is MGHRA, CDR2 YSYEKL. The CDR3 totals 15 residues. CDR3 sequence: CASSQGQGSNSPLHF. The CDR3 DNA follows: TGCGCCAGCAGCCAGGGACAGGGATCCAATTCACCCCTCCACTTT.

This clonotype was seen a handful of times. The DNA for the CDR3 is TGTGCCAGCAGCTTATACGTCCAAGCGGGACCCACAGATACGCAGTATTTT. Protein: CASSLYVQAGPTDTQYF. The chain is built from TRBV7-9 and TRBJ2-3, with TRBD2 matching 7 bases. CDR1 and CDR2 (germline): SEHNR, FQNEAQ (reference sequence). V lost 2 bases and J lost 2; bases outside the gene matches: 10. CDR3 length: 17 amino acids.

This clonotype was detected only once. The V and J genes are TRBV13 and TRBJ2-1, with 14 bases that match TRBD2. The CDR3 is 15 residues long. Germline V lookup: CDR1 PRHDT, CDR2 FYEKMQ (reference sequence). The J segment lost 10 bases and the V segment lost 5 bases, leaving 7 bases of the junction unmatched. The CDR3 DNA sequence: TGTGCCAGCAGCAAGACTAGCGGGAGGGCAAGGGAGCAGTTCTTC. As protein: CASSKTSGRAREQFF. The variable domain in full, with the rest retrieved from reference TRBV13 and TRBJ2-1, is AAGVIQSPRHLIKEKRETATLKCYPIPRHDTVYWYQQGPGQDPQFLISFYEKMQSDKGSIPDRFSAQQFSDYHSELNMSSLELGDSALYFCASSKTSGRAREQFFGPGTRLTVL.

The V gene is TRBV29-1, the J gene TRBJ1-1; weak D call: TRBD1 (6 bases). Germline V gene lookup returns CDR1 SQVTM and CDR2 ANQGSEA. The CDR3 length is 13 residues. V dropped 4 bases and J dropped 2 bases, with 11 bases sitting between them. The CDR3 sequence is CSVGTVTNTEAFF. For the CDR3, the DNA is TGCAGCGTTGGGACAGTTACCAACACTGAAGCTTTCTTT.

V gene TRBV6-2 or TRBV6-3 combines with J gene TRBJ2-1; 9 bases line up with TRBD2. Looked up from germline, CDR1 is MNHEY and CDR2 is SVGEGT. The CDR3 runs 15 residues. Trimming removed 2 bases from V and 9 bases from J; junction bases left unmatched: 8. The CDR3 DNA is TGTGCCAGCAGTTACGTGGCGGGGGGGCCGCGTGAGCAGTTCTTC. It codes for CASSYVAGGPREQFF.

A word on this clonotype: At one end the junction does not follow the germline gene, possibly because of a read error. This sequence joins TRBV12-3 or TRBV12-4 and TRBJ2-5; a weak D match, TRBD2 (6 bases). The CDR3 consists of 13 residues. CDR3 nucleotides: TGTGACAGCAGTTTCTGGGGAGGAGAGACCCAGTACTTC. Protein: CDSSFWGGETQYF.

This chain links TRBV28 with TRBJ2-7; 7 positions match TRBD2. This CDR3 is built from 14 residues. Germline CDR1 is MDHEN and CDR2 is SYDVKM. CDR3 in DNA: TGTGCGTCTCAGCGTAGCGGGCCGACCTACGAGCAGTACTTC. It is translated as CASQRSGPTYEQYF. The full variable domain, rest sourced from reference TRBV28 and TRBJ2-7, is DVKVTQSSRYLVKRTGEKVFLECVQDMDHENMFWYRQDPGLGLRLIYFSYDVKMKEKGDIPEGYSVSREKKERFSLILESASTNQTSMYLCASQRSGPTYEQYFGPGTRLTVT.

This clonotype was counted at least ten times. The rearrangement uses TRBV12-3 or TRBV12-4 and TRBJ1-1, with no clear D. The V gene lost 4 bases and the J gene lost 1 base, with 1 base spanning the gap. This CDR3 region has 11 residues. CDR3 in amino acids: CASSSNTEAFF. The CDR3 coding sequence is TGTGCCAGCAGTTCGAACACTGAAGCTTTCTTT.

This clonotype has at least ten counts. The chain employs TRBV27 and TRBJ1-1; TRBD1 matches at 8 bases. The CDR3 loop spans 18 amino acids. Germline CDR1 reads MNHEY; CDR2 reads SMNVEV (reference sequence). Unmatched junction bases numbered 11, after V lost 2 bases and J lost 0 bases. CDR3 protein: CASSLTGGSLILNTEAFF. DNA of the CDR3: TGTGCCAGCAGTTTAACAGGGGGATCCCTCATCCTGAACACTGAAGCTTTCTTT.

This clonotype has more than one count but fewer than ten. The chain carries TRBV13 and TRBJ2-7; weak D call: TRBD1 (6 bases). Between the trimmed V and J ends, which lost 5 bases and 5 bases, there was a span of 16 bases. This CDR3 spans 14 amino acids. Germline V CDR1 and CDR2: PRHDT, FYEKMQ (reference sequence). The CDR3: CASSATGKGHEQYF. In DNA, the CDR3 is TGTGCCAGCAGCGCTACAGGGAAGGGCCACGAGCAGTACTTC.

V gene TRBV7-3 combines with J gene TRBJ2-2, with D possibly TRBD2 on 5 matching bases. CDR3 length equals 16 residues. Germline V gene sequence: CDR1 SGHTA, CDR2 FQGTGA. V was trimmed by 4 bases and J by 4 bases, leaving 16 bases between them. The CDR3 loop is CASSSGPSRGTGELFF. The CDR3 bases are TGTGCCAGCAGCTCAGGACCGTCCCGGGGCACCGGGGAGCTGTTTTTT.

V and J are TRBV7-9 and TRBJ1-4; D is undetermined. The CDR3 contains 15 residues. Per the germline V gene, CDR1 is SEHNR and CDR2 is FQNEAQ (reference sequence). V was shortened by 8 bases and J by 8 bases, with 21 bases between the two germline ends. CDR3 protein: CASSRVGSRAEKLFF. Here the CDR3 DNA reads TGTGCCAGCTCCCGGGTAGGGTCTCGTGCGGAAAAACTGTTTTTT.

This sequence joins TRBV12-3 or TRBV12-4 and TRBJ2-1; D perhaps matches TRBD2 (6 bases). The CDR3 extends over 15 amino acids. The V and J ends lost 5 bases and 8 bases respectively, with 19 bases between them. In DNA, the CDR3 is TGTGCCAGCAGTCTCTCCGACGGGAGTATGTATGAGCAGTTCTTC. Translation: CASSLSDGSMYEQFF.

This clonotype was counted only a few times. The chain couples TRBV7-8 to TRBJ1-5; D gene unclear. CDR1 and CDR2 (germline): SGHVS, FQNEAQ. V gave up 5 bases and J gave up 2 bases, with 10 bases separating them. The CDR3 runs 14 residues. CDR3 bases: TGTGCCAGCAGCCTAGGCGTGGGCAATCAGCCCCAGCATTTT. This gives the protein CASSLGVGNQPQHF.

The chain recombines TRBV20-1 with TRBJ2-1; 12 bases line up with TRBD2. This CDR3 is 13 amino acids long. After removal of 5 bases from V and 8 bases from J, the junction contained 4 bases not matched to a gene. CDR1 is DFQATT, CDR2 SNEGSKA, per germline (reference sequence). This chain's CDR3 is CSALRLAGDEQFF. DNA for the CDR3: TGCAGTGCTTTGAGACTAGCGGGAGATGAGCAGTTCTTC.

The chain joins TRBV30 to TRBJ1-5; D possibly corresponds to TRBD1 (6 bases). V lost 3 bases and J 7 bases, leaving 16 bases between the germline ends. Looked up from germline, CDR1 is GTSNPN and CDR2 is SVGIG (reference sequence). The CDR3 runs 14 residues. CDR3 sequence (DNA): TGTGCCTGGAGCCAAATAGGGGGGAGACAGCCCCAGCATTTT. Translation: CAWSQIGGRQPQHF.

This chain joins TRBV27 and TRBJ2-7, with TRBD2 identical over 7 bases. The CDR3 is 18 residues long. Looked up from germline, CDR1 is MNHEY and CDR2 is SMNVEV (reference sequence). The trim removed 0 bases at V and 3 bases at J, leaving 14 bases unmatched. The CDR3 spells CASSLSRAGISFGYEQYF. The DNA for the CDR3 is TGTGCCAGCAGTTTATCACGAGCGGGAATAAGCTTCGGCTACGAGCAGTACTTC.

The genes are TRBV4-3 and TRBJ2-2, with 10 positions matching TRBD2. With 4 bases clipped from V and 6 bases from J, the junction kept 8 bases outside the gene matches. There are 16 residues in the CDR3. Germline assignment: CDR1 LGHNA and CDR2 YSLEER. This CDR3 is CASSPSGSVVAGELFF. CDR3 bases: TGCGCCAGCAGCCCTAGCGGGAGTGTCGTGGCCGGGGAGCTGTTTTTT.

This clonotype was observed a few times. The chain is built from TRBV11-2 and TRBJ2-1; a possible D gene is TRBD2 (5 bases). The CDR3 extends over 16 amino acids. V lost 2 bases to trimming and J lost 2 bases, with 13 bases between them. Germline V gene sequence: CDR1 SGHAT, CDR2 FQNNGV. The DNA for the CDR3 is TGTGCCAGCAGCTTACGCGGGCGGCAGGCCTACAATGAGCAGTTCTTC. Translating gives CASSLRGRQAYNEQFF.

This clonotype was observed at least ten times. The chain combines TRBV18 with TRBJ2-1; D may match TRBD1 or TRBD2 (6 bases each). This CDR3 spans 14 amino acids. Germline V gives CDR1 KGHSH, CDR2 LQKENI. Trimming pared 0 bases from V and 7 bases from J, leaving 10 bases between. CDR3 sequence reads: CASSPPGAGNEQFF. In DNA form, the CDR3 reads TGTGCCAGCTCACCACCGGGGGCGGGGAATGAGCAGTTCTTC.

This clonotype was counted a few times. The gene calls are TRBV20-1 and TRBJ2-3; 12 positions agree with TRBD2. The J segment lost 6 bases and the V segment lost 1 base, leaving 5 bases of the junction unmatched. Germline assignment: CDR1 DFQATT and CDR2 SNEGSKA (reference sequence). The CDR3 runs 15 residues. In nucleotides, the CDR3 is TGCAGTGCTAGAGCTAGCGGGAGGGCCGGTGATACGCAGTATTTT. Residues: CSARASGRAGDTQYF.

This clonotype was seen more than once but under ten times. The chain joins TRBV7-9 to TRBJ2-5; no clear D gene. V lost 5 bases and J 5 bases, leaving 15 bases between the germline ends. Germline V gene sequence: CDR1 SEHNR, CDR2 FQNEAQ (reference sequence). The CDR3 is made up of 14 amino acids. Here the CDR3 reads CASSVDSFWETQYF. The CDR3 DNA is TGTGCCAGCAGCGTAGACTCGTTTTGGGAGACCCAGTACTTC.

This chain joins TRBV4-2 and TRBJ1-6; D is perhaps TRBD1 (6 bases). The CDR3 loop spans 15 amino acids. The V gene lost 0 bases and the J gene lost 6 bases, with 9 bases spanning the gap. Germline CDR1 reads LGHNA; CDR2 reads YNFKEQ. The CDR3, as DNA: TGTGCCAGCAGCCAAGATGCGGGGGCTAATTCACCCCTCCACTTT. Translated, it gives CASSQDAGANSPLHF.

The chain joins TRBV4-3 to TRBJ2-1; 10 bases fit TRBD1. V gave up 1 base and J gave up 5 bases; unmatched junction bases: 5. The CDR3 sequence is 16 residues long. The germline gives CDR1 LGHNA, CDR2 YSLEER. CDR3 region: CASSQAGQGGNNEQFF. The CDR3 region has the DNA TGCGCCAGCAGCCAAGCAGGACAGGGGGGTAACAATGAGCAGTTCTTC.

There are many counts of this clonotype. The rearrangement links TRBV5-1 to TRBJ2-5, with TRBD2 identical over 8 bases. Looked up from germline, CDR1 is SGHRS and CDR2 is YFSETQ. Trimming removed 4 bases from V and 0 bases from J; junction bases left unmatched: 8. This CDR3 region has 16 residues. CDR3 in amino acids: CASSTLVGGDQETQYF. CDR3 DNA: TGCGCCAGCAGCACCCTCGTCGGGGGGGACCAAGAGACCCAGTACTTC. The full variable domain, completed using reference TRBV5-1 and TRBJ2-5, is KAGVTQTPRYLIKTRGQQVTLSCSPISGHRSVSWYQQTPGQGLQFLFEYFSETQRNKGNFPGRFSGRQFSNSRSEMNVSTLELGDSALYLCASSTLVGGDQETQYFGPGTRLLVL.

The DNA for the CDR3 is TGTGCCAGCAGCAAAGAGGGGTGTCGTGATTCGGACAATGAGCAGTTCTTC. Amino acid sequence: CASSKEGCRDSDNEQFF. This sequence joins TRBV21-1 and TRBJ2-1; TRBD1, as called in the table, went unchecked against the DNA. TRBV21-1 is noted as a pseudogene. This CDR3 spans 17 amino acids.

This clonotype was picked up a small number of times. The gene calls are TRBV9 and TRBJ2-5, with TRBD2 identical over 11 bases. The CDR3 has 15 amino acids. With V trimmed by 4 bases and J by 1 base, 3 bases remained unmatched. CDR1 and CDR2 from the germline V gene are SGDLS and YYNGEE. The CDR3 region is CASSPSGGSQETQYF. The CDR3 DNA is TGTGCCAGCAGCCCTAGCGGGGGGAGCCAAGAGACCCAGTACTTC.

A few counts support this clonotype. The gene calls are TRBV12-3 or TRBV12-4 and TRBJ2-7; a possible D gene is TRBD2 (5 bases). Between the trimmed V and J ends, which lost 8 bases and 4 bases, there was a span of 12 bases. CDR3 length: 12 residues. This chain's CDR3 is CASAPEEYEQYF. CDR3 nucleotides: TGTGCCAGCGCCCCGGAGGAATACGAGCAGTACTTC.

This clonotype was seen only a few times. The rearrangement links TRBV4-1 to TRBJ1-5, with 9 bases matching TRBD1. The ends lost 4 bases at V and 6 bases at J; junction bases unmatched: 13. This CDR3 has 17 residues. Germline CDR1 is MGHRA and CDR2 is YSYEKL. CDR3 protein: CASSPRPGTGNSQPQHF. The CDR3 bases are TGCGCCAGCAGCCCACGTCCCGGGACAGGGAATAGTCAGCCCCAGCATTTT.

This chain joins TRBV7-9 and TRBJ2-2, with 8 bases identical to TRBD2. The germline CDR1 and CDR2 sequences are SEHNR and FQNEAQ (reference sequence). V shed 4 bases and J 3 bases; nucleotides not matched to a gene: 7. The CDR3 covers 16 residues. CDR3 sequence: CASSWFGGGYTGELFF. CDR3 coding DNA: TGTGCCAGCAGCTGGTTCGGCGGGGGGTACACCGGGGAGCTGTTTTTT.